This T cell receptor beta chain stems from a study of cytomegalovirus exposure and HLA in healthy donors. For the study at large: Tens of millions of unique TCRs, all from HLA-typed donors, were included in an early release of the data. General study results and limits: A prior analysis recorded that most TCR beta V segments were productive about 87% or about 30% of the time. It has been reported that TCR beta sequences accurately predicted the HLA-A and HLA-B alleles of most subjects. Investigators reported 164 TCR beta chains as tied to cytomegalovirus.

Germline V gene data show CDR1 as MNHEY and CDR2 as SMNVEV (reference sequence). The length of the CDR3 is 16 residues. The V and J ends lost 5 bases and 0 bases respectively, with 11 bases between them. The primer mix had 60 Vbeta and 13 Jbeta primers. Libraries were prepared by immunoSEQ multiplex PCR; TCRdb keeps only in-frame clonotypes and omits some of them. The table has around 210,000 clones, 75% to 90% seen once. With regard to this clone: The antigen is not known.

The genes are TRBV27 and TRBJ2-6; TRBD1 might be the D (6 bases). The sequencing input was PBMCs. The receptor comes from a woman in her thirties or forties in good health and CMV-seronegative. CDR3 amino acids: CASSRGIGSGANVLTF. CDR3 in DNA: TGTGCCAGCAGTAGGGGGATAGGCTCTGGGGCCAACGTCCTGACTTTC.